These 24 T cell receptor beta chains share one sample of origin, sequenced in a study of T cell changes during pregnancy in multiple sclerosis. Produced via immunoSEQ multiplex PCR; TCRdb's table is partial and in-frame only. The sample carries just under 50,000 clones, about 91% recorded once. The input for sequencing was CD8+ T cells from peripheral blood mononuclear cells, taken after pregnancy. All receptors derive from a female donor with multiple sclerosis, enrolled in a pregnancy study.

The V and J genes are TRBV29-1 and TRBJ2-3, with 9 bases that match TRBD2. CDR1 is SQVTM, CDR2 ANQGSEA, per germline. CDR3 size: 13 residues. Trimming cost V 6 bases and J 5 bases; bases outside gene matches: 6. This chain's CDR3 is CSVTAGGGDTQYF. CDR3 nucleotides: TGCAGCGTAACGGCGGGGGGGGGAGATACGCAGTATTTT.

The chain links TRBV6-6 to TRBJ1-1; D might be TRBD1 (6 bases). CDR3 size: 14 residues. V lost 7 bases to trimming and J lost 2 bases, with 14 bases between them. CDR1 is MNHNY and CDR2 is SVGAGI in the germline V gene (reference sequence). CDR3 in amino acids: CASTPGQRNTEAFF. CDR3 coding DNA: TGTGCCAGCACCCCCGGACAGAGAAACACTGAAGCTTTCTTT.

This chain links TRBV19 with TRBJ2-3, with D uncertain. Germline V gene lookup returns CDR1 LNHDA and CDR2 SQIVND (reference sequence). V was trimmed by 9 bases and J by 0 bases, leaving 7 bases between them. There are 12 residues in the CDR3. The CDR3, as DNA: TGTGCCAGCCTAGACAGCACAGATACGCAGTATTTT. Its protein is CASLDSTDTQYF.

This chain connects TRBV6-5 to TRBJ1-2; the match to TRBD1 covers 7 bases. The CDR3 runs to 14 residues. Germline V CDR1 and CDR2: MNHEY, SVGAGI. Trimming cost V 6 bases and J 1 base; bases outside gene matches: 5. CDR3 loop: CASSHRGSNYGYTF. CDR3 coding DNA: TGTGCCAGCAGCCACAGGGGAAGTAACTATGGCTACACCTTC.

The chain couples TRBV5-1 to TRBJ2-5, with 7 bases lining up with TRBD2. J gave up 7 bases and V 4 bases, and 16 bases lay outside the gene matches. This CDR3 is 16 amino acids long. Germline values: CDR1 SGHRS, CDR2 YFSETQ. CDR3 sequence: CASSGERLASLGTQYF. The CDR3 coding sequence is TGCGCCAGCAGCGGAGAGCGACTAGCCTCTCTAGGGACCCAGTACTTC.

This rearrangement joins TRBV13 to TRBJ2-5, with 8 bases identical to TRBD2. The CDR3 runs to 15 residues. CDR1 and CDR2 from the germline V gene are PRHDT and FYEKMQ (reference sequence). The trim removed 5 bases at V and 5 bases at J, leaving 10 bases unmatched. The CDR3 DNA reads as TGTGCCAGCAGCCAAGGAGGCGGGGGGATGGAGACCCAGTACTTC. Its translation: CASSQGGGGMETQYF.

This clone was counted a few times. The chain employs TRBV6-5 and TRBJ2-5; D possibly corresponds to TRBD2 (6 bases). CDR3 length: 13 residues. V was trimmed by 3 bases and J by 5 bases, leaving 10 bases between them. The germline gives CDR1 MNHEY, CDR2 SVGAGI. Here the CDR3 DNA reads TGTGCCAGCAGTTATCGGGGGTGGGAGACCCAGTACTTC. It yields the protein CASSYRGWETQYF.

The chain joins TRBV7-9 to TRBJ2-1, with 9 bases identical to TRBD2. This CDR3 is 15 amino acids long. Trimming removed 5 bases from V and 4 bases from J; junction bases left unmatched: 6. Germline assignment: CDR1 SEHNR and CDR2 FQNEAQ (reference sequence). In DNA, the CDR3 is TGTGCCAGCAGCACTCAGCGGGGGGAGTACAATGAGCAGTTCTTC. This sequence encodes CASSTQRGEYNEQFF.

This chain connects TRBV9 to TRBJ2-2; possibly TRBD2 for D (6 bases). Per germline, CDR1 SGDLS and CDR2 YYNGEE. The length of the CDR3 is 18 residues. Trimming left V 2 bases short and J 6 bases short, with 23 bases between. CDR3 nucleotides: TGTGCCAGCAGCGTCAACCCGGGGGTAGCGGTCCCCCCCGGGGAGCTGTTTTTT. It yields the protein CASSVNPGVAVPPGELFF. The variable domain in full, completed from reference TRBV9 and TRBJ2-2, reads DSGVTQTPKHLITATGQRVTLRCSPRSGDLSVYWYQQSLDQGLQFLIQYYNGEERAKGNILERFSAQQFPDLHSELNLSSLELGDSALYFCASSVNPGVAVPPGELFFGEGSRLTVL.

Regarding this clone: No DNA is shown, since the ends of the CDR3 on it are uncertain; the CDR3 is the one TCRdb lists. This rearrangement joins TRBV11-2 to TRBJ2-1; the table's TRBD2 call for D was not verified on the DNA. Germline-derived CDR1 and CDR2 are SGHAT and FQNNGV. Inclusive of both ends, the CDR3 amounts to 12 amino acids. The CDR3 loop is CASSFGGGSEFF.

The V gene is TRBV7-3, the J gene TRBJ2-7; TRBD2 matches at 12 bases. The CDR3 runs to 14 residues. With 5 bases clipped from V and 7 bases from J, the junction kept 6 bases outside the gene matches. The germline V gene encodes CDR1 SGHTA and CDR2 FQGTGA. CDR3 in amino acids: CASSPSGGAGEQYF. The DNA for the CDR3 is TGTGCCAGCAGCCCTAGCGGGGGGGCGGGGGAGCAGTACTTC. Using reference TRBV7-3 and TRBJ2-7 for the parts outside the CDR3, the full variable domain is GAGVSQTPSNKVTEKGKYVELRCDPISGHTALYWYRQSLGQGPEFLIYFQGTGAADDSGLPNDRFFAVRPEGSVSTLKIQRTERGDSAVYLCASSPSGGAGEQYFGPGTRLTVT.

The chain employs TRBV9 and TRBJ1-1; TRBD1 agrees at 9 bases. CDR3 length: 14 residues. CDR1 is SGDLS, CDR2 YYNGEE, per germline. V trimming: 3 bases; J trimming: 3 bases; junction bases outside the gene matches: 3. CDR3 in DNA: TGTGCCAGCAGCGAAACAGGGGGCTACACTGAAGCTTTCTTT. Translating it yields CASSETGGYTEAFF.

The rearrangement joins TRBV4-1 to TRBJ2-7; D not resolved. Germline assignment: CDR1 MGHRA and CDR2 YSYEKL. This CDR3 comprises 15 residues. V lost 1 base, J lost 2 bases, and 12 bases lay in between. CDR3 DNA sequence: TGCGCCAGCAGCCAAGGAGTCCCTTTAACCTACGAGCAGTACTTC. This translates into CASSQGVPLTYEQYF.

V usage is TRBV6-5 and J usage is TRBJ1-2; D might be TRBD1 (5 bases). Trimming shortened V by 2 bases and J by 7 bases, and 17 bases separated the two germline ends. Germline values: CDR1 MNHEY, CDR2 SVGAGI. The length of the CDR3 is 15 residues. The CDR3 coding sequence is TGTGCCAGCAGTTACGCTCCACTCTCCAGGGTTGGCTACACCTTC. Protein product: CASSYAPLSRVGYTF.

The CDR3 sequence: CASSEQGATNQPQHF. As DNA, the CDR3 is TGCGCCAGCAGTGAACAGGGGGCCACCAATCAGCCCCAGCATTTT. This chain uses TRBV10-1 with TRBJ1-5; 9 bases match TRBD1. The V gene's germline CDR1 is WNHNN and CDR2 SYGVQD (reference sequence). CDR3 length: 15 amino acids. V shed 3 bases and J 3 bases; nucleotides not matched to a gene: 3.

J is TRBJ1-1 and V is TRBV6-1; no firm D call. The V end was cut by 2 bases, the J end by 0 bases, with 7 bases between. The CDR3 consists of 14 residues. Looked up from germline, CDR1 is MNHNS and CDR2 is SASEGT. The CDR3 region is CASSERALNTEAFF. CDR3 DNA sequence: TGTGCCAGCAGTGAAAGAGCGTTGAACACTGAAGCTTTCTTT.

This clone has a single count. The chain joins TRBV6-1 to TRBJ2-3, with a weak D call TRBD2 (7 bases). The CDR3 runs 14 residues. Trimming left V 0 bases short and J 5 bases short, with 9 bases between. CDR1 and CDR2 from the germline V gene are MNHNS and SASEGT. CDR3 in DNA: TGTGCCAGCAGTGAAGCGGGGGGGCGAGATACGCAGTATTTT. It specifies CASSEAGGRDTQYF.

The CDR3 protein is CASSQPDGIYEQYF. For the CDR3, the DNA is TGTGCCAGCAGCCAACCTGACGGGATATACGAGCAGTACTTC. The gene calls are TRBV4-2 and TRBJ2-7; weak D call: TRBD2 (5 bases). The V gene lost 2 bases and the J gene lost 4 bases, with 12 bases spanning the gap. The CDR3 runs to 14 residues. Germline V gene data show CDR1 as LGHNA and CDR2 as YNFKEQ.

In DNA, the CDR3 is TGTGCCAGCAGTGAAGCGCTGGATCAGGTGAACACCGGGGAGCTGTTTTTT. It encodes CASSEALDQVNTGELFF. This rearrangement joins TRBV6-1 to TRBJ2-2, with D hard to call. Germline V lookup: CDR1 MNHNS, CDR2 SASEGT. Between the trimmed V and J ends, which lost 0 bases and 1 base, there was a span of 12 bases. CDR3 length: 17 residues.

This chain joins TRBV15 and TRBJ2-5; TRBD1 matches 10 bases. V lost 0 bases, J lost 5 bases, and 9 bases stayed unmatched. Germline CDR1 LNHNV, CDR2 YYDKDF (reference sequence). The CDR3 is made up of 17 amino acids. The CDR3 reads CATSRETGGVREETQYF. Written as DNA, the CDR3 is TGTGCCACCAGCAGAGAGACAGGGGGCGTGCGTGAGGAGACCCAGTACTTC. The full variable domain, completed using reference TRBV15 and TRBJ2-5, is DAMVIQNPRYQVTQFGKPVTLSCSQTLNHNVMYWYQQKSSQAPKLLFHYYDKDFNNEADTPDNFQSRRPNTSFCFLDIRSPGLGDTAMYLCATSRETGGVREETQYFGPGTRLLVL.

This chain links TRBV9 with TRBJ2-1, with D maybe TRBD1 (6 bases). The length of the CDR3 is 13 residues. Looked up from germline, CDR1 is SGDLS and CDR2 is YYNGEE. Deletions cut 7 bases from V and 8 bases from J, with 16 bases between. The CDR3 sequence is CASAKAGVDEQFF. CDR3 coding DNA: TGTGCCAGCGCGAAGGCAGGGGTGGATGAGCAGTTCTTC.

Remarks on this clone: Sequence at one end of the junction differs from germline and may be a read error. The rearrangement uses TRBV7-7 and TRBJ2-1; tentatively, D is TRBD1 (5 bases). The CDR3 has 20 amino acids. CDR1 is SSHAT and CDR2 is FNYEAQ in the germline V gene (reference sequence). The CDR3 DNA reads TGTGCTAGCAGCTTAGGTTCTGGCAGGGCAGACCTTAGCTCCTACAATGAGCAGTTCTTC. Protein product: CASSLGSGRADLSSYNEQFF.

In nucleotides, the CDR3 is TGTGCCAGTAGTATTGGAGAGGTCTACGAGCAGTACTTC. This encodes CASSIGEVYEQYF. This chain connects TRBV19 to TRBJ2-7; D remains unclear. Trimming shortened V by 3 bases and J by 3 bases, and 9 bases separated the two germline ends. The germline CDR1 and CDR2 sequences are LNHDA and SQIVND (reference sequence). The CDR3 totals 13 residues.

On this clone itself: This sample also contains other DNA sequences that code for the same CDR3. This rearrangement joins TRBV7-3 to TRBJ2-1; 7 nucleotides agree with TRBD1. From germline, CDR1 is SGHTA and CDR2 FQGTGA. The CDR3 is 12 residues long. Trimming cost V 4 bases and J 7 bases; bases outside gene matches: 1. The CDR3 DNA sequence: TGTGCCAGCAGCTCACAGGGGAATGAGCAGTTCTTC. Its protein product is CASSSQGNEQFF.